This TCR beta chain was recovered during a study of T cells in Graves' hyperthyroidism and ophthalmopathy. Broader study findings: Blood held most thyroid clonotypes expanded above 0.001 frequency.

TCR beta CDR3 regions were amplified from RNA. The HTBI primer set drove a first-round RT-PCR of the TCR CDR3. TCRdb reanalysed the multiplex PCR reads using MiXCR and keeps one entry per CDR3 protein. The table has 450,000 to 500,000 distinct CDR3 sequences, about 20% seen once; the top ten hold roughly 49%. Germline loops: CDR1 GTSNPN, CDR2 SVGIG (reference sequence). V was pared by 0 bases and J by 2 bases, with 13 bases between. The CDR3 spans 16 residues. Concerning this clonotype itself: The antigen is unknown.

Patients affected by ophthalmopathy presented a Clinical Activity Score of at least 3, a NOSPECS grade of at least 4, and disease duration below 3 months. Uncontrolled infection, other autoimmune disease, pregnancy or lactation led to exclusion. The PBMCs were sourced from fresh peripheral blood (approximately 9 ml). The gene calls are TRBV30 and TRBJ1-4; possibly TRBD1 for D (6 bases). The receptor's source is a woman aged 65 to 85 with Graves' ophthalmopathy. Sequenced input: blood. CDR3: CAWSVGGRTTNEKLFF. CDR3 coding DNA: TGTGCCTGGAGTGTCGGGGGCAGAACTACTAATGAAAAACTGTTTTTT. Drawing the rest from reference TRBV30 and TRBJ1-4, the complete variable domain is SQTIHQWPATLVQPVGSPLSLECTVEGTSNPNLYWYRQAAGRGLQLLFYSVGIGQISSEVPQNLSASRPQDRQFILSSKKLLLSDSGFYLCAWSVGGRTTNEKLFFGSGTQLSVL.